This T cell receptor beta chain was captured by sequencing in a study of T-cell memory formation after mild COVID-19. CDR1 and CDR2 (germline): LNHNV, YYDKDF (reference sequence). This CDR3 has 13 residues. V was pared by 0 bases and J by 7 bases, with 10 bases between. Each CDR3 protein is one row after TCRdb ran MiXCR on the 5' RACE reads. In the table there are approximately 570,000 distinct CDR3 sequences, roughly 18% of which are singletons. This clonotype was detected ten times or more. This TCR was sampled from an adult woman who had mild COVID-19 (a few samples of this study predate the infection). Cell type and time point are not known. The sequencing input was PBMCs or a T cell subset sorted from them (not recorded which). The rearrangement uses TRBV15 and TRBJ2-7, with D possibly TRBD2 on 6 matching bases. The CDR3 here is CATSRDWAGEQYF. The CDR3, as DNA: TGTGCCACCAGCAGAGATTGGGCGGGGGAGCAGTACTTC. The variable domain in full, completed from reference TRBV15 and TRBJ2-7, reads DAMVIQNPRYQVTQFGKPVTLSCSQTLNHNVMYWYQQKSSQAPKLLFHYYDKDFNNEADTPDNFQSRRPNTSFCFLDIRSPGLGDTAMYLCATSRDWAGEQYFGPGTRLTVT.